This T cell receptor beta chain comes out of a study of T cells after posttransplantation cyclophosphamide. Study-wide results and limits: Recipient CMV seropositivity and CMV reactivation strongly tracked TRB clonality. Donor-recipient repertoire similarity was low at 1-2 months, rising over year one. Tissue-infiltrating T cells from skin or gut overlapped little with blood T cells.

Assay: immunoSEQ multiplex PCR; the TCRdb copy retains only in-frame clones and omits some. The top ten hold about 2% of the sample, which has about 21,000 clones, about 86% seen once. Methotrexate plus calcineurin inhibitor accompanied controls' myeloablative marrow transplants; sampling was 1 year later. As concerns this clone: Its antigen is unidentified.

V dropped 0 bases and J dropped 6; count of bases not matched to a gene: 4. Germline values: CDR1 MNHNY, CDR2 SVGAGI (reference sequence). This CDR3 spans 15 amino acids. The chain links TRBV6-6 to TRBJ1-5; 8 positions agree with TRBD1. Material: PBMCs, obtained roughly a year after allogeneic stem cell transplant with calcineurin inhibitor and methotrexate. The TCR comes from a female patient under 45 who received an allogeneic stem cell transplant from an unrelated donor, was CMV-positive, and had acute and chronic GVHD. Certain T cells may be donor cells from the graft. The CDR3 nucleotides read TGTGCCAGCAGTTACTCTGAGACAGGGGTTCAGCCCCAGCATTTT. Protein: CASSYSETGVQPQHF.